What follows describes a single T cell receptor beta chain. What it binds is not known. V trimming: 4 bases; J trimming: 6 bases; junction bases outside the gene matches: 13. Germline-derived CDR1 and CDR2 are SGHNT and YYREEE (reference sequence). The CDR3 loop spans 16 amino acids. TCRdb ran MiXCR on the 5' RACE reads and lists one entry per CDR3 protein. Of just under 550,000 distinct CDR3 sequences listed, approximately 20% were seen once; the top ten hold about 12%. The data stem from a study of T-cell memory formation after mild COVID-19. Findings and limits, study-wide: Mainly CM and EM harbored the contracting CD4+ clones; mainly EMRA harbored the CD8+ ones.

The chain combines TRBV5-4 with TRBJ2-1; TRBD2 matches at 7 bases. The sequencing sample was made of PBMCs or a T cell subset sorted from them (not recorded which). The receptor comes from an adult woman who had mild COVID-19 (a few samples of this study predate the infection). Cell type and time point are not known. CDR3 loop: CASSGRIGLGINEQFF. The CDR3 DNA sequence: TGTGCCAGCAGCGGGAGAATCGGACTAGGCATCAATGAGCAGTTCTTC.